This entry features one T cell receptor beta chain sequence. The data stem from a study of blood T cell repertoires in COVID-19. Study context: From the United States, Italy and Spain came samples of acute and convalescent COVID-19. PBMCs, B-cell-depleted T cells, or T cells were the source of the cDNA or gDNA that made up the material.

Authors' data handling: For nucleated cells, counts were estimated from reference gene primer amplification. Only in-frame clones appear in the TCRdb table, and some are missing; sequencing was by immunoSEQ multiplex PCR. The DNA was the basis for D and trimming; V, J and clone size are from that table. The sample carries about 170,000 clones, around 80% recorded once. There are 15 residues in the CDR3. Germline-derived CDR1 and CDR2 are SEHNR and FQNEAQ (reference sequence). V lost 3 bases, J lost 3 bases, and 15 bases lay in between. The specimen sequenced was peripheral blood. The chain has TRBV7-9 and TRBJ2-7, with D perhaps TRBD1 (6 bases). The receptor was derived from a woman older than 75 with acute or convalescent COVID-19. CDR3 protein: CASSFPNAGVYEQYF. CDR3 nucleotides: TGTGCCAGCAGCTTCCCTAACGCAGGGGTCTACGAGCAGTACTTC.